This record concerns one T cell receptor (beta chain) sequence. This clonotype was picked up many times. Its antigen target is currently unknown. No base quality values were provided; no much bigger clone lies one nucleotide off. This entry belongs to a study of T cell repertoires in cytomegalovirus infection (dated by TCRdb to about 2019). Background on the whole study: Alongside well-studied HLA-B-restricted epitopes, the peptide stimulations were aimed at recently identified HLA-C-restricted CMV epitopes, whose presentation resists viral immunomodulation. The HLA type of each donor mattered for the analysis, because public TCR beta signatures pointed to carriage of CMV infection along with the matching HLA type. What the work shows at the level of the full study, not this receptor alone: In both this cohort and an independent approximately 370-donor cohort, the cumulative frequency of public TCR beta family members distinguished carriers of CMV infection plus the relevant HLA type. The ex vivo response was dominated by HLA-C-restricted CMV-specific TCR beta clonotypes, and the single most frequent clonotype in two of eight donors was supplied by these HLA-C-restricted clonotypes.

Interpreted using the paper, the treatment or condition label stands for: in vitro stimulation with specific CMV peptide epitopes to enrich CMV-specific T cells. Sequencing relied on an Illumina HiSeq 1500. TCRdb redid the processing of the public reads, applying fastp at Q25 and MiXCR, and retained in-frame beta chains. Under each unique CDR3 protein, matching rows form one entry showing the most common genes and DNA. This sample comprises fewer than 850,000 distinct CDR3 sequences, roughly 28% of them detected only once. Clones ranked in the top ten supply about 12% of the sample. The TCR comes from a human donor in good health (CMV status not recorded). Some clones in this sample may be carry-over from other donors' samples. This sample comprised cultured CD8+ T cells from PBMCs, obtained from culture after CMV antigen stimulation.

In nucleotide form, the sequence is TGTGCCAGCGCACCGGGGACAGGGTTGGGTTCACCCCTCCACTTT. This sequence encodes CASAPGTGLGSPLHF. The chain was built from TRBV7-9 and TRBJ1-6; the junction holds 9 bases that match TRBD1. Per the germline V gene (reference sequence), SEHNR is the CDR1 and FQNEAQ is the CDR2. There are 15 amino acids in the CDR3, from cysteine to phenylalanine inclusive. CDR3 DNA is the only sequence kept; it has 45 bases, read in frame from the first base. V is cut back by 8 bases and J by 9 bases, with 11 bases in the junction unmatched.